This T cell receptor beta chain was sequenced for a study of T cell repertoires in cytomegalovirus infection. Across the study: Public TCR beta signatures indicated both CMV infection and matching HLA type. Study-level results: Clonotype analysis showed dominance of the ex vivo response by HLA-C-restricted CMV-specific TCR beta clonotypes.

V was pared by 4 bases and J by 5 bases, with 14 bases of the junction left unmatched. Germline V gives CDR1 SGHTS, CDR2 YDEGEE. This CDR3 is built from 17 residues. A single record per CDR3 protein comes from TCRdb applying MiXCR to the reads. The sample consists of roughly 200,000 distinct CDR3 sequences, about 18% of them appearing once. Concerning this clonotype: Antigen: not known.

V and J are TRBV5-8 and TRBJ1-4; TRBD1 aligns across 7 bases. The material sequenced was CD8+ T cells from PBMCs. The clonotype originates from a human donor in good health (CMV status not recorded). Some clones in this sample may be carry-over from other donors' samples. The CDR3 sequence: CASSTPSGTVMNEKLFF. CDR3 DNA: TGTGCCAGCAGCACCCCCTCCGGGACAGTTATGAATGAAAAACTGTTTTTT.